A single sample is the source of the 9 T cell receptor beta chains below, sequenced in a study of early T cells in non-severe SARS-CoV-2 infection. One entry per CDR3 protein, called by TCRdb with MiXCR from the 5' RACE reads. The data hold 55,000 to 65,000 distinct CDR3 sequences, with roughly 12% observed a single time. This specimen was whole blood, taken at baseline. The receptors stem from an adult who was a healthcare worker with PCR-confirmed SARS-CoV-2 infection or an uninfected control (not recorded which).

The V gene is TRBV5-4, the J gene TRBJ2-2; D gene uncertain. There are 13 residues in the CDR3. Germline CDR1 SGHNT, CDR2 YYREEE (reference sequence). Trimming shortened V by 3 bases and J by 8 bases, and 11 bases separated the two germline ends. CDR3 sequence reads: CASSSSARGELFF. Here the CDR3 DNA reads TGTGCCAGCAGCTCTTCTGCGCGGGGGGAGCTGTTTTTT.

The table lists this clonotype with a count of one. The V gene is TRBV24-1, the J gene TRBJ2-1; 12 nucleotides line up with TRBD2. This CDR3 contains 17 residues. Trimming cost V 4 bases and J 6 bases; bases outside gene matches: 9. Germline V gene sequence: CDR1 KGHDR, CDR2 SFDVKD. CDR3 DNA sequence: TGTGCCACCAGTGACCCGACTAGCGGGAGACCTGGCAATGAGCAGTTCTTC. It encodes CATSDPTSGRPGNEQFF.

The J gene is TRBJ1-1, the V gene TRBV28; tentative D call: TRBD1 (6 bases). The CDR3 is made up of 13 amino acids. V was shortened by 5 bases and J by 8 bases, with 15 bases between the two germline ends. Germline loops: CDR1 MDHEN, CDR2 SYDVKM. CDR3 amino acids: CASSTQDSLEAFF. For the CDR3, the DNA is TGTGCCAGCAGTACCCAGGACAGTCTCGAAGCTTTCTTT. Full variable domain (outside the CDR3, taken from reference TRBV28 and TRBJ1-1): DVKVTQSSRYLVKRTGEKVFLECVQDMDHENMFWYRQDPGLGLRLIYFSYDVKMKEKGDIPEGYSVSREKKERFSLILESASTNQTSMYLCASSTQDSLEAFFGQGTRLTVV.

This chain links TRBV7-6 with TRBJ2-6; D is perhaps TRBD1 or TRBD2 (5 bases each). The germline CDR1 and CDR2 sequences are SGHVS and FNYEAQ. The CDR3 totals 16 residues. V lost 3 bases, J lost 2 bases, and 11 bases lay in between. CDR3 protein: CASSLNGGTGANVLTF. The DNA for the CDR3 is TGTGCCAGCAGCTTGAATGGGGGAACTGGGGCCAACGTCCTGACTTTC.

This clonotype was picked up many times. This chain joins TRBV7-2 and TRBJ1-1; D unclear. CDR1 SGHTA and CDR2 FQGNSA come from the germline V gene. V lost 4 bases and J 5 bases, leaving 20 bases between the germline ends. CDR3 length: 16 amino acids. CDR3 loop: CASSSRGRSHSTEAFF. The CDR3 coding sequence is TGTGCCAGCAGCTCCAGAGGGAGGTCACACAGTACTGAAGCTTTCTTT.

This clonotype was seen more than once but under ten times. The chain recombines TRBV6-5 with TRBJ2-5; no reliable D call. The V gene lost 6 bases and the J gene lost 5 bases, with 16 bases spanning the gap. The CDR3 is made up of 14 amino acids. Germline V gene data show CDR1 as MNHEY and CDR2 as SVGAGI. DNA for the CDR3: TGTGCCAGCAGCCCCGTAGGGTTGGGGGAGACCCAGTACTTC. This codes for CASSPVGLGETQYF.

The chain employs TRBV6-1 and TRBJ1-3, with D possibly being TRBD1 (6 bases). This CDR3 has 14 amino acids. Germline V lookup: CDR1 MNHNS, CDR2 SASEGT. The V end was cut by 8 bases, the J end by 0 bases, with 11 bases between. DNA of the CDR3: TGTGCCAGCGAGACAGGATCCTCTGGAAACACCATATATTTT. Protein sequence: CASETGSSGNTIYF.

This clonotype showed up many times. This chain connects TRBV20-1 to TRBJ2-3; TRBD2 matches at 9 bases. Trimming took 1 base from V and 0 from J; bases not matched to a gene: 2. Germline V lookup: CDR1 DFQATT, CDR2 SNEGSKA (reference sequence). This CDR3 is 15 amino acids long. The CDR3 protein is CSARGTSASTDTQYF. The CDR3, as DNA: TGCAGTGCTAGAGGGACTAGCGCTAGCACAGATACGCAGTATTTT.

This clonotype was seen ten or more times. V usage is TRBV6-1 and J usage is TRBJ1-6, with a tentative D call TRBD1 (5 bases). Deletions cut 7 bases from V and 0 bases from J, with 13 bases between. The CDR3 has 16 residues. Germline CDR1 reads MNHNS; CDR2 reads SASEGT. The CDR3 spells CASNPDMSSYNSPLHF. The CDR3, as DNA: TGTGCCAGCAACCCGGACATGAGCTCCTATAATTCACCCCTCCACTTT.